This T cell receptor (beta chain) stems from a study of T cell repertoires in cytomegalovirus infection. Whole-study context: HLA-B-restricted CMV epitopes that are well studied were used alongside recently identified HLA-C-restricted ones. Study outcomes and limitations: HLA-C-restricted, CMV-specific TCR beta clonotypes were dominant ex vivo. Identification of carriers of CMV plus the relevant HLA was achieved through cumulative public TCR beta family frequency.

TCRdb reprocessed the reads with MiXCR, giving one entry per CDR3 protein. The sample lists some 940,000 distinct CDR3 sequences; about a third were seen once. The count of this clonotype is one. Its antigen is as yet unknown. The receptor was isolated from a human donor in good health (CMV status not recorded). Some clones in this sample may be carry-over from other donors' samples. The sequencing used cultured CD8+ T cells from PBMCs, collected from culture after CMV antigen stimulation.

The CDR3 coding sequence is TGTGCCAGCGGGGGGGCCGCGCTATATAATTCACCCCTCCACTTT. Protein product: CASGGAALYNSPLHF. This chain joins TRBV2 and TRBJ1-6, with D perhaps TRBD1 (6 bases). V was cut by 8 bases and J by 4 bases, with 15 bases left in between. The CDR3 runs 15 residues. Germline lookup yields CDR1 SNHLY and CDR2 FYNNEI. The full variable domain, completed using reference TRBV2 and TRBJ1-6, is EPEVTQTPSHQVTQMGQEVILRCVPISNHLYFYWYRQILGQKVEFLVSFYNNEISEKSEIFDDQFSVERPDGSNFTLKIRSTKLEDSAMYFCASGGAALYNSPLHFGNGTRLTVT.